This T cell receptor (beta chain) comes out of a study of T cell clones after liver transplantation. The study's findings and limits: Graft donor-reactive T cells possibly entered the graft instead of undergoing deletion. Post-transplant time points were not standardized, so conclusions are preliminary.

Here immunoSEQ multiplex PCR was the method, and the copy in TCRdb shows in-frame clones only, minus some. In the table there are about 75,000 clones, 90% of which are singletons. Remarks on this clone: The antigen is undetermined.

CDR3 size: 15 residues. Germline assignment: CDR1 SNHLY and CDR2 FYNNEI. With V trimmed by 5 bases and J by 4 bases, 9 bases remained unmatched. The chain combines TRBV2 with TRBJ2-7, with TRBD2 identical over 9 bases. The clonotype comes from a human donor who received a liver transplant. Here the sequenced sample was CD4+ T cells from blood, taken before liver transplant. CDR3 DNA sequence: TGTGCCAGCAGTCCCCTTAGCGGGAGCCTTTACGAGCAGTACTTC. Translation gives CASSPLSGSLYEQYF.